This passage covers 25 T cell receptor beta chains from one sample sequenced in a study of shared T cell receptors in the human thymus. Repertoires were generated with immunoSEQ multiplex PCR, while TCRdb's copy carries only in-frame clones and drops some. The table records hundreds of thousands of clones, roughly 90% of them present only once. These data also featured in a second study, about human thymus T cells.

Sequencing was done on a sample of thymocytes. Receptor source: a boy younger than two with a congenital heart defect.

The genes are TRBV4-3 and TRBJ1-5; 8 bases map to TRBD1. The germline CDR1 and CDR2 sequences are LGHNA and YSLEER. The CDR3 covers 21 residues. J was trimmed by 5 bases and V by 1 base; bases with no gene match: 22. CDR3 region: CASSQGVIGPGGLFGDQPQHF. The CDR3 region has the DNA TGCGCCAGCAGCCAAGGTGTTATCGGGCCAGGGGGCCTTTTTGGTGATCAGCCCCAGCATTTT.

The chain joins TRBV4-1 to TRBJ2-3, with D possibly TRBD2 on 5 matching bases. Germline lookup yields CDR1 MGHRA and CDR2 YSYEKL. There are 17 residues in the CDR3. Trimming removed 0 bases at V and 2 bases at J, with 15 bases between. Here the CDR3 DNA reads TGCGCCAGCAGCCAAGATGGGGTTAGAGGGCCCACAGATACGCAGTATTTT. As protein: CASSQDGVRGPTDTQYF.

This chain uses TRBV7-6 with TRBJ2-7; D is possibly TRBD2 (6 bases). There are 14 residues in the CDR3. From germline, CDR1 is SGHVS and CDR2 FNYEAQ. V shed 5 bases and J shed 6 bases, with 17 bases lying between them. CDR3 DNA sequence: TGTGCCAGCAGCGGAGGGGACCGACATCTCGAGCAGTACTTC. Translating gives CASSGGDRHLEQYF.

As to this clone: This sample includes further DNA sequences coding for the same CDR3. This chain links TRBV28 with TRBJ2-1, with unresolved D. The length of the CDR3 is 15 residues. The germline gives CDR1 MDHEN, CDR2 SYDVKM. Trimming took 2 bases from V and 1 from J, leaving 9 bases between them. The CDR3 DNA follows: TGTGCCAGCAGTTTAGGGCAGGAATCCTACAATGAGCAGTTCTTC. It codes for CASSLGQESYNEQFF.

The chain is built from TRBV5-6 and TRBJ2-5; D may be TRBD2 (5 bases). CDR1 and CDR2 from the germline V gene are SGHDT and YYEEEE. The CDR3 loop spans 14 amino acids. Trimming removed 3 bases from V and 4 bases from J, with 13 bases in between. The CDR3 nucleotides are TGTGCCAGCAGCTATTCTGACGGGGTAGAGACCCAGTACTTC. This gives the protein CASSYSDGVETQYF.

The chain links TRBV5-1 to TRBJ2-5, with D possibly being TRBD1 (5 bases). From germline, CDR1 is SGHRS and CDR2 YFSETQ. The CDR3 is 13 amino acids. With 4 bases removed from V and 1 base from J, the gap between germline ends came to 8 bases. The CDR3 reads CASSPDTQETQYF. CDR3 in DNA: TGCGCCAGCAGCCCGGACACCCAAGAGACCCAGTACTTC.

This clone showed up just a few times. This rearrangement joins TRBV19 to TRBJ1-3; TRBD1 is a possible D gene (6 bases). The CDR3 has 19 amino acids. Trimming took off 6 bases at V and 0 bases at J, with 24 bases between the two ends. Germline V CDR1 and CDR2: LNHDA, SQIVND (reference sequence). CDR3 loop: CASSRRGAGVFYSGNTIYF. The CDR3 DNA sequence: TGTGCCAGTAGCCGTCGGGGGGCAGGGGTCTTTTACTCTGGAAACACCATATATTTT.

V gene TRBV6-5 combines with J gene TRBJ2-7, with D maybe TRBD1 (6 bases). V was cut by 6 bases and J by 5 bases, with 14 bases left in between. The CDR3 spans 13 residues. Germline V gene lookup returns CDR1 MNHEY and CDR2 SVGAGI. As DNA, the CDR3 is TGTGCCAGCAGCCTCGGACAGCTCGACGAGCAGTACTTC. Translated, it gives CASSLGQLDEQYF.

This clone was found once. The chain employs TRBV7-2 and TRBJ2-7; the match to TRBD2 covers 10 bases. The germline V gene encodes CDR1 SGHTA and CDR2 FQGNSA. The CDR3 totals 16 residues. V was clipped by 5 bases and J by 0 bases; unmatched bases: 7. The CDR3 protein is CASSPNSGRPSYEQYF. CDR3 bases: TGTGCCAGCAGCCCGAATAGCGGGAGGCCCTCCTACGAGCAGTACTTC.

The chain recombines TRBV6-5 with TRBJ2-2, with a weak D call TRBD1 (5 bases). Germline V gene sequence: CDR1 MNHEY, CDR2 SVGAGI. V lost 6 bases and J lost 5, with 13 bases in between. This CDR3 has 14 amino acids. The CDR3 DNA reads TGTGCCAGCAGCCCACAGGCTGGGACCGGGGAGCTGTTTTTT. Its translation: CASSPQAGTGELFF.

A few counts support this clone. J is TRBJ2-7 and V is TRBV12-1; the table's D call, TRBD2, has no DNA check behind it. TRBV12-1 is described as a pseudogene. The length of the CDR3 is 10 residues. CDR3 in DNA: TGTGCCAGCAGCTTTTTGAGGCAGTACTTC. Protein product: CASSFLRQYF.

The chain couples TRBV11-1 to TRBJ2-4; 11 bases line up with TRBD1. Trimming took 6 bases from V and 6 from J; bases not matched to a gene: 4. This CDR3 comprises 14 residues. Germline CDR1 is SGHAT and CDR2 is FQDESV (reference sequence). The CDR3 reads CASRAGQGVNIQYF. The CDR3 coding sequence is TGTGCCAGCAGGGCGGGACAGGGGGTAAACATTCAGTACTTC. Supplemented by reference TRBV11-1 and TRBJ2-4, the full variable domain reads EAEVAQSPRYKITEKSQAVAFWCDPISGHATLYWYRQILGQGPELLVQFQDESVVDDSQLPKDRFSAERLKGVDSTLKIQPAELGDSAMYLCASRAGQGVNIQYFGAGTRLSVL.

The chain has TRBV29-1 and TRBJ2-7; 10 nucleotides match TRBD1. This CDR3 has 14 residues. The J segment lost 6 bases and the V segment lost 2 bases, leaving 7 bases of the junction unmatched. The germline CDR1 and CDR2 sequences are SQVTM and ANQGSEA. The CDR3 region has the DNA TGCAGCGTTGAATGGGGGACAGGGGACGGCGAGCAGTACTTC. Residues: CSVEWGTGDGEQYF.

CDR3 in amino acids: CASSGGTYEQYF. CDR3 bases: TGCGCCAGCAGTGGAGGGACCTACGAGCAGTACTTC. The chain uses TRBV10-1 and TRBJ2-7, with D maybe TRBD2 (5 bases). V was trimmed by 4 bases and J by 2 bases, leaving 6 bases between them. The germline gives CDR1 WNHNN, CDR2 SYGVQD (reference sequence). The CDR3 is 12 amino acids.

The CDR3 protein is CATAPGVAGELFF. CDR3 nucleotides: TGTGCCACCGCACCGGGGGTGGCCGGGGAGCTGTTTTTT. The rearrangement uses TRBV19 and TRBJ2-2; D is possibly TRBD2 (6 bases). V was cut by 10 bases and J by 6 bases, with 15 bases left in between. CDR3 length equals 13 residues. CDR1 LNHDA and CDR2 SQIVND come from the germline V gene (reference sequence).

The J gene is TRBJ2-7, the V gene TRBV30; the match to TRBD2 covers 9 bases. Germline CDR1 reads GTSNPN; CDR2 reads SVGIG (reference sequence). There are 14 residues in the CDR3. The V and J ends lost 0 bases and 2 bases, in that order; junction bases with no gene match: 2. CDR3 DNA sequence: TGTGCCTGGAGTGTGGCGGGAGGGCCCTACGAGCAGTACTTC. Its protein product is CAWSVAGGPYEQYF. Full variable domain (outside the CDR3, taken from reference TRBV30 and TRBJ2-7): SQTIHQWPATLVQPVGSPLSLECTVEGTSNPNLYWYRQAAGRGLQLLFYSVGIGQISSEVPQNLSASRPQDRQFILSSKKLLLSDSGFYLCAWSVAGGPYEQYFGPGTRLTVT.

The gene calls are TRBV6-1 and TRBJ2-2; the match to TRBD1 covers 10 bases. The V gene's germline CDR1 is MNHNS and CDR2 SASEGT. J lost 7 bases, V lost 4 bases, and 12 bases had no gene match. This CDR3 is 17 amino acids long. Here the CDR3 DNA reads TGTGCCAGCAGTGGGTCGGTGAGACAGGGGGCTTTCGGGGAGCTGTTTTTT. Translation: CASSGSVRQGAFGELFF.

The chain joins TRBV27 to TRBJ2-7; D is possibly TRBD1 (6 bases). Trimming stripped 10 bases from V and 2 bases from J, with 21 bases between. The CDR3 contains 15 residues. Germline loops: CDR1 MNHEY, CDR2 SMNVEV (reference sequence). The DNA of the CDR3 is TGTGCCATCCGCACCGGGACAAAAAGTACCTACGAGCAGTACTTC. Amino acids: CAIRTGTKSTYEQYF.

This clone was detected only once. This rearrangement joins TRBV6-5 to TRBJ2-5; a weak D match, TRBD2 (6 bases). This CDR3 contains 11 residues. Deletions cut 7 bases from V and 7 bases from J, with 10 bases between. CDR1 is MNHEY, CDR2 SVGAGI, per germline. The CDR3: CASTKGGTQYF. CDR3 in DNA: TGTGCCAGCACCAAGGGAGGGACCCAGTACTTC.

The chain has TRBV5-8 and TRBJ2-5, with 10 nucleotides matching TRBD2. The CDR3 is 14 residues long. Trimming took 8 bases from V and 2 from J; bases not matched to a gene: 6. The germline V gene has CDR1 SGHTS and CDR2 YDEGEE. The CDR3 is CASETSGLQETQYF. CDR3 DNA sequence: TGTGCCAGTGAGACTAGCGGGCTACAAGAGACCCAGTACTTC. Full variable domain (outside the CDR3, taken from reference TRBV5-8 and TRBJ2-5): EAGVTQSPTHLIKTRGQQATLRCSPISGHTSVYWYQQALGLGLQFLLWYDEGEERNRGNFPPRFSGRQFPNYSSELNVNALELEDSALYLCASETSGLQETQYFGPGTRLLVL.

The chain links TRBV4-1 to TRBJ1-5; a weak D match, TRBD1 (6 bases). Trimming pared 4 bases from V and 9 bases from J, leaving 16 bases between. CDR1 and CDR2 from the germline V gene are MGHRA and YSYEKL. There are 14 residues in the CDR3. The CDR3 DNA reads TGCGCCAGCAGCCCGGACAGACCAGATGGGCCCCAGCATTTT. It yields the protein CASSPDRPDGPQHF.

CDR3 nucleotides: TGTGCCAGCAGTTTTATGACTAGCGGGAGGCTCACCGGGGAGCTGTTTTTT. Translation: CASSFMTSGRLTGELFF. The rearrangement uses TRBV27 and TRBJ2-2; 13 bases are a match to TRBD2. V lost 3 bases to trimming and J lost 4 bases; unmatched junction nucleotides: 5. Germline loops: CDR1 MNHEY, CDR2 SMNVEV (reference sequence). CDR3 length: 17 residues.

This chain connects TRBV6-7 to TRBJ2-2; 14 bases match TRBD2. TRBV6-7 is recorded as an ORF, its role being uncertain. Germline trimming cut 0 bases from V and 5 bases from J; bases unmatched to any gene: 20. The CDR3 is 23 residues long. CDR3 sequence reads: CASSYSDRGISGLAGEGTGELFF. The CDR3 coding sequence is TGTGCCAGCAGTTACTCCGATCGAGGGATCTCGGGACTAGCGGGAGAGGGGACCGGGGAGCTGTTTTTT.

DNA for the CDR3: TGTGCCAGCAGCTCGACGGGGACTAGCGGGATGGGTGCCGGGGAGCTGTTTTTT. It codes for CASSSTGTSGMGAGELFF. J is TRBJ2-2 and V is TRBV5-6, with 13 positions matching TRBD2. The CDR3 is made up of 18 amino acids. Germline V gives CDR1 SGHDT, CDR2 YYEEEE. V dropped 3 bases and J dropped 6; count of bases not matched to a gene: 11.

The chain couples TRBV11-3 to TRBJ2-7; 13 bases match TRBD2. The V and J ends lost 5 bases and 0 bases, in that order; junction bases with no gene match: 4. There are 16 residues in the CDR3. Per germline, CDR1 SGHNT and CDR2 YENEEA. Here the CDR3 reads CASSPGLAGNSYEQYF. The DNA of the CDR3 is TGTGCCAGCAGCCCGGGACTAGCGGGAAACTCCTACGAGCAGTACTTC.